This T cell receptor beta chain stems from a study of shared clonotypes between healthy human individuals. Study results and caveats: Several donors held about 5% of naive CD4 clonotypes in common.

The assay was immunoSEQ multiplex PCR, and TCRdb's table has in-frame clones only and misses some. The data show around 2.1 million clones, 90% to 96% seen once. Comments on this clone: Its antigen is as yet unknown.

Negatively enriched CD4+ T cells were divided by CD45RA into naive and memory. Looked up from germline, CDR1 is SQVTM and CDR2 is ANQGSEA. Trimming pared 5 bases from V and 14 bases from J, leaving 16 bases between. This CDR3 is 11 amino acids long. The source material was naive CD4+ T cells sorted from blood. Subset indicated: CD45RA+ positively selected. V is TRBV29-1 and J is TRBJ2-4; unclear D gene. This receptor was taken from a man aged 18 to 30 in good health. CDR3 bases: TGCAGCGTTCTAACTGGGATTGAGGAGTACTTC. Translating gives CSVLTGIEEYF.